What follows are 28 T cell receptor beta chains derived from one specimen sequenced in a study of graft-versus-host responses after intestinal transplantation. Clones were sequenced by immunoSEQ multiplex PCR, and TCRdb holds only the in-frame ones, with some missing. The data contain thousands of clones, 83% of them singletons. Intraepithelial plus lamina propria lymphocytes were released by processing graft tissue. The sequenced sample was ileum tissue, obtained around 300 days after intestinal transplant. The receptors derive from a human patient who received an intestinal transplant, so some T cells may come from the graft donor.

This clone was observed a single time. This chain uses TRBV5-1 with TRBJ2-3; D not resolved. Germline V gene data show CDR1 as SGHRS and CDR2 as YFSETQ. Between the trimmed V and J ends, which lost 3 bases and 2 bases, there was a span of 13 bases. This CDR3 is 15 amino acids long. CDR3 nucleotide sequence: TGCGCCAGCAGCTCGTTTACGCATTTCACAGATACGCAGTATTTT. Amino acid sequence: CASSSFTHFTDTQYF.

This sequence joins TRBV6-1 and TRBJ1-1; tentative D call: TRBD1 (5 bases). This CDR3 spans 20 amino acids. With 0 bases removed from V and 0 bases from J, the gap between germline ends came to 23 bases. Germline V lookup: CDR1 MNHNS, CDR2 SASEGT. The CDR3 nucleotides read TGTGCCAGCAGTGAAGCGATTTGGGGGGATCTCCCGATCATGAACACTGAAGCTTTCTTT. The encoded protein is CASSEAIWGDLPIMNTEAFF.

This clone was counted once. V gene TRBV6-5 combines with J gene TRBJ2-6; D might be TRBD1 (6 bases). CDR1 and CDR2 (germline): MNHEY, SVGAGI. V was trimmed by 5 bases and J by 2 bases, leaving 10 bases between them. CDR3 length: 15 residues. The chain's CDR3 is CASSQGLPGANVLTF. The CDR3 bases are TGTGCCAGCAGTCAGGGGTTGCCTGGGGCCAACGTCCTGACTTTC.

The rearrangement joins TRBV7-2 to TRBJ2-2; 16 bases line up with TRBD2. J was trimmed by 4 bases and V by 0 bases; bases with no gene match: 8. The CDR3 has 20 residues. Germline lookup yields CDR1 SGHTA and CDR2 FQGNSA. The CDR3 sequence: CASSLAGLGTSGGATGELFF. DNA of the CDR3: TGTGCCAGCAGCTTAGCGGGACTAGGGACTAGCGGGGGGGCCACCGGGGAGCTGTTTTTT.

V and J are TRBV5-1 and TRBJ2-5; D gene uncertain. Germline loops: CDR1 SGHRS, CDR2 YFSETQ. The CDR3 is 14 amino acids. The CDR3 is CASPTVPGGETQYF. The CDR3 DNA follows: TGCGCTTCCCCTACGGTTCCAGGTGGAGAGACCCAGTACTTC.

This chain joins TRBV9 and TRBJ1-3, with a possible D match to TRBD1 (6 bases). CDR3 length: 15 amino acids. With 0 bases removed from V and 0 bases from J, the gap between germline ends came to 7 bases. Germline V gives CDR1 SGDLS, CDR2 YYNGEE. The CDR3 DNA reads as TGTGCCAGCAGCGTAGTAGGGGGCTCTGGAAACACCATATATTTT. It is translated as CASSVVGGSGNTIYF.

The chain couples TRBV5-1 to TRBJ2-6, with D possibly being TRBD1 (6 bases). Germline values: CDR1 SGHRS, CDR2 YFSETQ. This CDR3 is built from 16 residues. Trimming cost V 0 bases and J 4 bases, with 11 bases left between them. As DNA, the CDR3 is TGCGCCAGCAGCTTGGGGATCGGGACAGGGGCCAACGTCCTGACTTTC. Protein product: CASSLGIGTGANVLTF.

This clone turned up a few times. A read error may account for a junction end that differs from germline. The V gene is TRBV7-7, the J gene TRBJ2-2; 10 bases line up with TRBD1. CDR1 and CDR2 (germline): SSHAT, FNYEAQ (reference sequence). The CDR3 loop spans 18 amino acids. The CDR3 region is CASSLRTGQGANTGELFF. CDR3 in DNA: TGTGCTAGCAGCTTAAGGACTGGACAGGGGGCGAACACCGGGGAGCTGTTTTTT.

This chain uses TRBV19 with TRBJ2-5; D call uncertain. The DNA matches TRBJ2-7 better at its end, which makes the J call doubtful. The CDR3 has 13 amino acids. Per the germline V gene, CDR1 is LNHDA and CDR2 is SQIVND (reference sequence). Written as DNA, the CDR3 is TGTGCCAGTAGTGGGCAGCAACCCTACGAGCAGTACTTC. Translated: CASSGQQPYEQYF.

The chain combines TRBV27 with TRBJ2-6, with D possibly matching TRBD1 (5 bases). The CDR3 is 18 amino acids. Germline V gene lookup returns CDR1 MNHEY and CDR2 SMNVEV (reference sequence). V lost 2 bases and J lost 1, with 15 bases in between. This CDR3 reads CASSLGAGIRSGANVLTF. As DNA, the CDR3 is TGTGCCAGCAGTTTAGGGGCAGGAATTCGGTCTGGGGCCAACGTCCTGACTTTC. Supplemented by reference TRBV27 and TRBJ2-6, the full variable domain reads EAQVTQNPRYLITVTGKKLTVTCSQNMNHEYMSWYRQDPGLGLRQIYYSMNVEVTDKGDVPEGYKVSRKEKRNFPLILESPSPNQTSLYFCASSLGAGIRSGANVLTFGAGSRLTVL.

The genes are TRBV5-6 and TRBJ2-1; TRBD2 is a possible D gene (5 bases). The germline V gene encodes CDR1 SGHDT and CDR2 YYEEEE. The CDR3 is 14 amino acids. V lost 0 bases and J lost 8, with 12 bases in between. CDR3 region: CASSLDSGSDEQFF. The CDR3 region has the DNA TGTGCCAGCAGCTTGGACTCCGGTAGCGATGAGCAGTTCTTC. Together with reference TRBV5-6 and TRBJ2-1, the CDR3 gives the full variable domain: DAGVTQSPTHLIKTRGQQVTLRCSPKSGHDTVSWYQQALGQGPQFIFQYYEEEERQRGNFPDRFSGHQFPNYSSELNVNALLLGDSALYLCASSLDSGSDEQFFGPGTRLTVL.

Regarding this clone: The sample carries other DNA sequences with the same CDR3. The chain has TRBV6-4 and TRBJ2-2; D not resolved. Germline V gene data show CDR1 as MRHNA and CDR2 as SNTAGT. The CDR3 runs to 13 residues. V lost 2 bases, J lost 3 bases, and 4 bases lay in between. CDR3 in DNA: TGTGCCAGCAGTGACCGGGACACCGGGGAGCTGTTTTTT. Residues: CASSDRDTGELFF.

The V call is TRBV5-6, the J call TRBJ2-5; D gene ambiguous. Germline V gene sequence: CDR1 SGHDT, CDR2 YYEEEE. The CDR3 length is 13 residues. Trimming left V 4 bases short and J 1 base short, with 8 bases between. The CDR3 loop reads CASSPEIQETQYF. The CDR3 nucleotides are TGTGCCAGCAGCCCAGAAATCCAAGAGACCCAGTACTTC.

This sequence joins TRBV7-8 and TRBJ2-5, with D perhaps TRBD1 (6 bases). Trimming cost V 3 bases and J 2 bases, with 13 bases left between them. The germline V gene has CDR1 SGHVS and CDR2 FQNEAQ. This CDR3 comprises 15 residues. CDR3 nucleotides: TGTGCCAGCAGCTTGATGAAAGGACAGCAAGAGACCCAGTACTTC. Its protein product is CASSLMKGQQETQYF.

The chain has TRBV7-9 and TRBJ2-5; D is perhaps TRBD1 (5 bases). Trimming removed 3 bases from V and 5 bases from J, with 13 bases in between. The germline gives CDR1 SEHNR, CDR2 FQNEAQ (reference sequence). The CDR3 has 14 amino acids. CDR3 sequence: CASSLGSRVETQYF. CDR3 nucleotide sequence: TGTGCCAGCAGCTTGGGTTCCAGGGTCGAGACCCAGTACTTC.

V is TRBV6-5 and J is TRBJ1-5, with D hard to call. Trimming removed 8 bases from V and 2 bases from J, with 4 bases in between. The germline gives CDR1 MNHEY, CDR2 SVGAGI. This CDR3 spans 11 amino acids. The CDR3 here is CASGRNQPQHF. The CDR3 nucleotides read TGTGCCAGCGGACGCAATCAGCCCCAGCATTTT.

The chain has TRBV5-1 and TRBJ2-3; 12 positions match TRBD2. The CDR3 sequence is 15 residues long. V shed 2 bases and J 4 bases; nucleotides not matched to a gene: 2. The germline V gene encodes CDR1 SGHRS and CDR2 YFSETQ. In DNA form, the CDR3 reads TGCGCCAGCAGCTTCACTAGCGGGGGGTCAGATACGCAGTATTTT. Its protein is CASSFTSGGSDTQYF. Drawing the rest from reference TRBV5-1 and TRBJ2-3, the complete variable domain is KAGVTQTPRYLIKTRGQQVTLSCSPISGHRSVSWYQQTPGQGLQFLFEYFSETQRNKGNFPGRFSGRQFSNSRSEMNVSTLELGDSALYLCASSFTSGGSDTQYFGPGTRLTVL.

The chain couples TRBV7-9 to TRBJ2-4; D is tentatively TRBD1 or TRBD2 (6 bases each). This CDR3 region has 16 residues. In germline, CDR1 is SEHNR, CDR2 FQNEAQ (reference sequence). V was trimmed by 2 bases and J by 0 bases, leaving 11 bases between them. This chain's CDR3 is CASSLIEGGAKNIQYF. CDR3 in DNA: TGTGCCAGCAGCTTAATCGAGGGGGGAGCCAAAAACATTCAGTACTTC.

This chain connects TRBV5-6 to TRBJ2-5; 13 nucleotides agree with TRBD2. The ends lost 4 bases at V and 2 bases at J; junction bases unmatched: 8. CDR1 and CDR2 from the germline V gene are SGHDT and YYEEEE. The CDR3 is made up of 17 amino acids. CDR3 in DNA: TGTGCCAGCAGCCTCCGGACTAGCGGGGGTTTACAAGAGACCCAGTACTTC. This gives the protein CASSLRTSGGLQETQYF.

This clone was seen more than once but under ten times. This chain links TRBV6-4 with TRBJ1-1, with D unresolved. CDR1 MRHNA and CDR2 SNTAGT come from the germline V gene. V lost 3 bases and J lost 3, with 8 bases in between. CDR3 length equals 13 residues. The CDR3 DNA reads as TGTGCCAGCAGTGATCGGAGGGACACTGAAGCTTTCTTT. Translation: CASSDRRDTEAFF.

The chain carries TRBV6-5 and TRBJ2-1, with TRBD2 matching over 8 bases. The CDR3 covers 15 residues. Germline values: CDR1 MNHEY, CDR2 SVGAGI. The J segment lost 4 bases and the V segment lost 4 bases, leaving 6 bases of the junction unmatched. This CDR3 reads CASSSQRGRYNEQFF. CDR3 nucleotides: TGTGCCAGCAGTTCCCAGCGGGGGAGGTACAATGAGCAGTTCTTC.

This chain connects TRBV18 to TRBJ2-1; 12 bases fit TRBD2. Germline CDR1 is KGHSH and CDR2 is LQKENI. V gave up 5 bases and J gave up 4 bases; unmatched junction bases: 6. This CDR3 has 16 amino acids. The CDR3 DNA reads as TGTGCCAGCTCATATGGACTAGCGGGGAATTACAATGAGCAGTTCTTC. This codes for CASSYGLAGNYNEQFF.

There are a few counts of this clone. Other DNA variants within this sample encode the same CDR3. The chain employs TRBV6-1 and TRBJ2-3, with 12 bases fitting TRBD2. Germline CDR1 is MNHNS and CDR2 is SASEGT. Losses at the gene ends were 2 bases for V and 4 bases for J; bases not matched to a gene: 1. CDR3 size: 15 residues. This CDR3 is CASSELAGGPDTQYF. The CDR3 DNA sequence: TGTGCCAGCAGTGAACTAGCGGGGGGGCCAGATACGCAGTATTTT.

CDR3 bases: TGTGCCGGACGGACCCCGAACACTGAAGCTTTCTTT. Amino acid sequence: CAGRTPNTEAFF. This sequence joins TRBV9 and TRBJ1-1, with D uncertain. The V and J ends lost 10 bases and 1 base respectively, with 11 bases between them. In germline, CDR1 is SGDLS, CDR2 YYNGEE. The CDR3 covers 12 residues.

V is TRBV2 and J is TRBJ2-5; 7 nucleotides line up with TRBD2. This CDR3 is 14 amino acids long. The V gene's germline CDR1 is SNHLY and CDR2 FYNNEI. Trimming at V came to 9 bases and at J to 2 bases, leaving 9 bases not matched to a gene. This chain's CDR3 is CASRDGTIQETQYF. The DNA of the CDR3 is TGTGCCAGTCGGGACGGGACTATTCAAGAGACCCAGTACTTC. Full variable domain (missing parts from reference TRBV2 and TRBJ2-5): EPEVTQTPSHQVTQMGQEVILRCVPISNHLYFYWYRQILGQKVEFLVSFYNNEISEKSEIFDDQFSVERPDGSNFTLKIRSTKLEDSAMYFCASRDGTIQETQYFGPGTRLLVL.

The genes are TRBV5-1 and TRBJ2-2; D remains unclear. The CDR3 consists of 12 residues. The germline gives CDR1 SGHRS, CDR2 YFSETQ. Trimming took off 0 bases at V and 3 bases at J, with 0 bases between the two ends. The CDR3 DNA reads TGCGCCAGCAGCTTGGACACCGGGGAGCTGTTTTTT. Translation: CASSLDTGELFF.

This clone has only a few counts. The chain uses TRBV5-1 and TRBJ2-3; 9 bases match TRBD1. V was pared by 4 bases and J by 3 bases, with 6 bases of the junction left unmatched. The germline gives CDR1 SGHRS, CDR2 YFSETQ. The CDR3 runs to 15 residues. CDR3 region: CASSSRDRETDTQYF. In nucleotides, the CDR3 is TGCGCCAGCAGCAGCCGGGACAGGGAAACAGATACGCAGTATTTT.

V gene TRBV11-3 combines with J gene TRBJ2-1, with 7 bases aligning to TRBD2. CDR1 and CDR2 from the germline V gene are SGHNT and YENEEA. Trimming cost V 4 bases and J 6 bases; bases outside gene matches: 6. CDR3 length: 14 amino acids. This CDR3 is CASSSWEGPNEQFF. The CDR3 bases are TGTGCCAGCAGCTCGTGGGAGGGCCCCAATGAGCAGTTCTTC.